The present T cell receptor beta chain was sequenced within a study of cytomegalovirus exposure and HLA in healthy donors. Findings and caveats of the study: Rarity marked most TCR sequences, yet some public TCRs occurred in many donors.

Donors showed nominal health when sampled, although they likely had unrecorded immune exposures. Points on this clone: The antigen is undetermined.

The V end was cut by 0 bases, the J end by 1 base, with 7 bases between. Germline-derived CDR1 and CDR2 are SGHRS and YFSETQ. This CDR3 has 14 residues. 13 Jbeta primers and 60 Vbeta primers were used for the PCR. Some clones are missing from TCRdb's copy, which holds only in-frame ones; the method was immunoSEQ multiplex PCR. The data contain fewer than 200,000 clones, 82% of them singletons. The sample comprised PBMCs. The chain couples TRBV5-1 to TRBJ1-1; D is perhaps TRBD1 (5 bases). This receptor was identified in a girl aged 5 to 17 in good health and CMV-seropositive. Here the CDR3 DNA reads TGCGCCAGCAGCTTGGAAGGACAGAACACTGAAGCTTTCTTT. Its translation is CASSLEGQNTEAFF.